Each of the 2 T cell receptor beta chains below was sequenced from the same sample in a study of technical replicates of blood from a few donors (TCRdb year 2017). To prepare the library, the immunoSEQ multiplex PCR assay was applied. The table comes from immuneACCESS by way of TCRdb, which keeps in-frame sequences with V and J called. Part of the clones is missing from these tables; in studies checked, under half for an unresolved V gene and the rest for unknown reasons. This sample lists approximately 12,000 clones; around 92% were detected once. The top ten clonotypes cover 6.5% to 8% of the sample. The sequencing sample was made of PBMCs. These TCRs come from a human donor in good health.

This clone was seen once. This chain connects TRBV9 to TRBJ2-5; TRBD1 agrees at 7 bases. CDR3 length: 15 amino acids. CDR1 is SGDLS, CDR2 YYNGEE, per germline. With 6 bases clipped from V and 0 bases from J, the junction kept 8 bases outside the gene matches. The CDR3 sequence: CASTRQGQYQETQYF. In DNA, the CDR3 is TGTGCCAGCACCAGACAGGGACAGTACCAAGAGACCCAGTACTTC.

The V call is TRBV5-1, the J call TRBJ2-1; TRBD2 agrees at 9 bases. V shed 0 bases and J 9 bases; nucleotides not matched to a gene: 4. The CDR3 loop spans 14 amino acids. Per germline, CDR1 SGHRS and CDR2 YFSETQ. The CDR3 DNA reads TGCGCCAGCAGCTTGGAGCGGGAGGAAGGTGAGCAGTTCTTC. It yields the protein CASSLEREEGEQFF.